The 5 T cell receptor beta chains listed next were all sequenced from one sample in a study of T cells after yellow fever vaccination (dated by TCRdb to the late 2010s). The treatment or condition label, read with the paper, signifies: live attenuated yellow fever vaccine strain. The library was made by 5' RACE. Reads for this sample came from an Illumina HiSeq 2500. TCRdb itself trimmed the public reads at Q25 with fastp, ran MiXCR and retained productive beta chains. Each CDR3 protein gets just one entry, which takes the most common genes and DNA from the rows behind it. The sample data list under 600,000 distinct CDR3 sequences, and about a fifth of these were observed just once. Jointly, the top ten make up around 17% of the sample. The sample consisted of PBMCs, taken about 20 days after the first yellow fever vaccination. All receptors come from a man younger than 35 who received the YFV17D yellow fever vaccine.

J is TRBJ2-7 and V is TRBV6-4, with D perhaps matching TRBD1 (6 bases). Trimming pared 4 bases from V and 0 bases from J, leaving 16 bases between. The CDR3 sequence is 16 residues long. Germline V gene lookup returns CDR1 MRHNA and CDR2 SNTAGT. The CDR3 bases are TGTGCCAGCAGTGTTCAAGGGGGTGAGGTCTCCTACGAGCAGTACGTC. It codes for CASSVQGGEVSYEQYV.

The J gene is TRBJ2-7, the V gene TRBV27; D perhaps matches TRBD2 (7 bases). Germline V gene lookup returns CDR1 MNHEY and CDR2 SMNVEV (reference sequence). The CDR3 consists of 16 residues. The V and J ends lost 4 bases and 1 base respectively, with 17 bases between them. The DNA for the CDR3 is TGTGCCAGCAGTTCCCGGGGGGCCCGAATTTCCTACGAGCAGTACTTC. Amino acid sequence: CASSSRGARISYEQYF.

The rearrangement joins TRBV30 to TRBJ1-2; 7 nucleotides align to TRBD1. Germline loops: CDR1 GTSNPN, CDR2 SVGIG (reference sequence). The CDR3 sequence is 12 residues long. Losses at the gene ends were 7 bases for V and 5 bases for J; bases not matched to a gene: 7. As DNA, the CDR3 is TGTGCCTCTCCAGGGACAGTTTATGGCTACACCTTC. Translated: CASPGTVYGYTF.

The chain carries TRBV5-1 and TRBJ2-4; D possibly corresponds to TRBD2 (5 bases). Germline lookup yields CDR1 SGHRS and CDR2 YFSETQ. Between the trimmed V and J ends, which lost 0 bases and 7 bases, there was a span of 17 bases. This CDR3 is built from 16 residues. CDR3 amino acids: CASSLALTAGGNIQYF. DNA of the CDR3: TGCGCCAGCAGCTTGGCCCTGACTGCGGGTGGGAACATTCAGTACTTC.

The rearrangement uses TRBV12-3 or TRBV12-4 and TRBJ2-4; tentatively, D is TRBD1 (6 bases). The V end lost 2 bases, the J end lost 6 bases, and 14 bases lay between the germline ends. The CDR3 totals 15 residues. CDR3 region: CASSLPGTRINIQYF. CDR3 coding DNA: TGTGCCAGCAGTTTACCCGGGACAAGAATAAACATTCAGTACTTC.